The 25 T cell receptor beta chains below were found in one sample sequenced in a study of post-analysis software for immune sequencing data. Whole-study findings and limits: TRBV segments more frequent in patients than in controls numbered roughly five and included TRBV5-6, TRBV5-1 and TRBV20-1.

These receptors are not linked to any known antigen. Researchers reported that TCR beta cDNA libraries carried unique molecular identifiers. TCRdb reprocessed the PCR reads with MiXCR, giving one entry per CDR3 protein. This sample has about 770,000 distinct CDR3 sequences, with roughly 50% found just once. The sequencing input was blood. Receptor source: a girl aged 10 to 17 with multiple sclerosis.

The chain couples TRBV7-9 to TRBJ2-3; 8 nucleotides match TRBD2. The germline V gene has CDR1 SEHNR and CDR2 FQNEAQ (reference sequence). This CDR3 comprises 14 residues. Trimming at V came to 5 bases and at J to 7 bases, leaving 8 bases not matched to a gene. The CDR3 reads CASSPSGGHNTQYF. The CDR3 DNA reads as TGTGCCAGCAGCCCCTCGGGGGGGCACAATACGCAGTATTTT.

The chain combines TRBV11-3 with TRBJ2-1; unclear D gene. CDR3 length: 13 amino acids. Germline loops: CDR1 SGHNT, CDR2 YENEEA. Trimming removed 5 bases at V and 7 bases at J, with 12 bases between. The DNA for the CDR3 is TGTGCCAGCAGCCCCCCTAGGAGTAATGAGCAGTTCTTC. It yields the protein CASSPPRSNEQFF. Variable domain in full (rest from reference TRBV11-3 and TRBJ2-1): EAGVVQSPRYKIIEKKQPVAFWCNPISGHNTLYWYLQNLGQGPELLIRYENEEAVDDSQLPKDRFSAERLKGVDSTLKIQPAELGDSAVYLCASSPPRSNEQFFGPGTRLTVL.

The chain links TRBV20-1 to TRBJ1-2; weak D call: TRBD1 (5 bases). Germline loops: CDR1 DFQATT, CDR2 SNEGSKA (reference sequence). This CDR3 has 15 residues. With 0 bases removed from V and 5 bases from J, the gap between germline ends came to 16 bases. CDR3 protein: CSARDYQAGTYGYTF. The DNA for the CDR3 is TGCAGTGCTAGAGATTATCAAGCAGGGACTTATGGCTACACCTTC.

This clonotype showed up many times. This chain connects TRBV20-1 to TRBJ2-7; 8 bases are a match to TRBD2. In germline, CDR1 is DFQATT, CDR2 SNEGSKA (reference sequence). Unmatched junction bases numbered 9, after V lost 5 bases and J lost 6 bases. The CDR3 extends over 13 amino acids. CDR3 nucleotide sequence: TGCAGTGCTGCCCCGGGACTAGGTCGCGAGCAGTACTTC. It yields the protein CSAAPGLGREQYF.

This clonotype was counted only a few times. V is TRBV28 and J is TRBJ2-7, with 7 bases lining up with TRBD1. Trimming removed 7 bases from V and 3 bases from J; junction bases left unmatched: 9. Germline loops: CDR1 MDHEN, CDR2 SYDVKM. The CDR3 consists of 14 residues. DNA of the CDR3: TGTGCCAGCAACCGGGACAGAGTCATCTACGAGCAGTACTTC. Amino acids: CASNRDRVIYEQYF. Complete variable domain (other parts from reference TRBV28 and TRBJ2-7): DVKVTQSSRYLVKRTGEKVFLECVQDMDHENMFWYRQDPGLGLRLIYFSYDVKMKEKGDIPEGYSVSREKKERFSLILESASTNQTSMYLCASNRDRVIYEQYFGPGTRLTVT.

This clonotype turned up a few times. The chain carries TRBV4-3 and TRBJ2-1; D is possibly TRBD1 (6 bases). Germline lookup yields CDR1 LGHNA and CDR2 YSLEER. Trimming shortened V by 0 bases and J by 6 bases, and 12 bases separated the two germline ends. The CDR3 covers 15 residues. The DNA of the CDR3 is TGCGCCAGCAGCCAAGATATCGGACAGCTCAATGAGCAGTTCTTC. It specifies CASSQDIGQLNEQFF.

The rearrangement joins TRBV6-5 to TRBJ2-1; D tentatively fits TRBD1 or TRBD2 (5 bases each). The DNA matches TRBJ2-7 better at its end, which makes the J call doubtful. In germline, CDR1 is MNHEY, CDR2 SVGAGI. The CDR3 has 18 amino acids. The CDR3 reads CASSYGTLSRGSYNEQYF. For the CDR3, the DNA is TGTGCCAGCAGTTATGGGACCCTCTCTCGGGGCTCCTACAATGAGCAGTACTTC.

The CDR3 DNA sequence: TGCAGCGTTGAAGATGTCGGTCGGAATGAAAAACTGTTTTTT. This gives the protein CSVEDVGRNEKLFF. The rearrangement links TRBV29-1 to TRBJ1-4; the D is unclear. V was cut by 0 bases and J by 5 bases, with 10 bases left in between. Germline V gene lookup returns CDR1 SQVTM and CDR2 ANQGSEA. CDR3 length: 14 residues. Variable domain in full (rest from reference TRBV29-1 and TRBJ1-4): SAVISQKPSRDICQRGTSLTIQCQVDSQVTMMFWYRQQPGQSLTLIATANQGSEATYESGFVIDKFPISRPNLTFSTLTVSNMSPEDSSIYLCSVEDVGRNEKLFFGSGTQLSVL.

V usage is TRBV9 and J usage is TRBJ2-1, with D perhaps matching TRBD1 (5 bases). V gave up 7 bases and J gave up 10 bases, with 18 bases separating them. Per the germline V gene, CDR1 is SGDLS and CDR2 is YYNGEE. This CDR3 is built from 13 residues. The CDR3 nucleotides are TGTGCCAGCGGGGCCCCGCGGTCTGGCGAGCAGTTCTTC. The encoded protein is CASGAPRSGEQFF.

The chain joins TRBV20-1 to TRBJ2-3; 7 nucleotides line up with TRBD2. This CDR3 spans 14 amino acids. The V gene end was trimmed by 4 bases and the J gene end by 3 bases; junction bases not matched to a gene: 7. Germline V gives CDR1 DFQATT, CDR2 SNEGSKA (reference sequence). CDR3 bases: TGCAGTGCTACCCTGCTAGCGGAAACAGATACGCAGTATTTT. It is translated as CSATLLAETDTQYF.

The rearrangement uses TRBV29-1 and TRBJ2-7, with 10 bases identical to TRBD2. Near its end, the DNA agrees better with TRBJ2-5, so the J call may be wrong. The germline CDR1 and CDR2 sequences are SQVTM and ANQGSEA. The length of the CDR3 is 14 residues. The CDR3 nucleotides are TGCAGCGCAGATGGACTAGCGGACAAAGAGACCCAGTACTTC. Its translation: CSADGLADKETQYF.

With respect to this clonotype: It may be a read error: a sequence one base away is much more abundant. The J gene is TRBJ2-6, the V gene TRBV29-1, with a tentative D call TRBD1 (5 bases). The CDR3 runs to 15 residues. The germline CDR1 and CDR2 sequences are SQVTM and ANQGSEA. CDR3 loop: CSVEVLGSGANVRTF. The CDR3 region has the DNA TGCAGCGTTGAAGTTCTGGGCTCTGGGGCCAACGTCCGGACTTTC.

The gene calls are TRBV28 and TRBJ2-1; D is unresolved. The germline V gene has CDR1 MDHEN and CDR2 SYDVKM. V lost 0 bases, J lost 8 bases, and 14 bases lay in between. The CDR3 runs to 15 residues. CDR3 bases: TGTGCCAGCAGTTTATGGGCTTCCCACCGCGATGAGCAGTTCTTC. It is translated as CASSLWASHRDEQFF.

This clonotype has a count of ten or more. The rearrangement joins TRBV7-2 to TRBJ2-7, with TRBD2 matching over 7 bases. The CDR3 is made up of 14 amino acids. Losses at the gene ends were 0 bases for V and 2 bases for J; bases not matched to a gene: 1. Germline CDR1 reads SGHTA; CDR2 reads FQGNSA. Here the CDR3 DNA reads TGTGCCAGCAGCTTAGCGGGAGGGCCCTACGAGCAGTACTTC. It encodes CASSLAGGPYEQYF.

The chain recombines TRBV29-1 with TRBJ2-1, with 8 nucleotides matching TRBD2. The CDR3 sequence is 12 residues long. Germline V gives CDR1 SQVTM, CDR2 ANQGSEA. V lost 7 bases, J lost 8 bases, and 7 bases stayed unmatched. The CDR3 DNA reads as TGCAGCGCCAATAGCGGGACGGATGAGCAGTTCTTC. Encoded protein: CSANSGTDEQFF.

The gene calls are TRBV12-3 or TRBV12-4 and TRBJ2-1; a possible D gene is TRBD1 (7 bases). This CDR3 is built from 15 residues. Trimming removed 6 bases at V and 9 bases at J, with 21 bases between. This CDR3 is CASRSSGGPGGEQFF. The CDR3 nucleotides read TGTGCCAGCAGATCCAGCGGAGGGCCAGGGGGTGAGCAGTTCTTC.

V is TRBV6-6 and J is TRBJ2-2; 10 positions match TRBD1. J lost 5 bases, V lost 6 bases, and 3 bases had no gene match. Germline V CDR1 and CDR2: MNHNY, SVGAGI (reference sequence). The CDR3 totals 14 residues. CDR3 residues: CASRDRGRTGELFF. The CDR3 DNA reads as TGTGCCAGCAGAGACAGGGGGCGTACCGGGGAGCTGTTTTTT.

The rearrangement joins TRBV7-2 to TRBJ2-4; TRBD2 matches 11 bases. The J call is in doubt because the DNA end fits TRBJ2-7 better. Germline V gives CDR1 SGHTA, CDR2 FQGNSA. The CDR3 is made up of 14 amino acids. The CDR3 nucleotides read TGTGCCAGCACCGCGACTAGCGGGAACCACGAGCAGTACTTC. This gives the protein CASTATSGNHEQYF.

There are a few counts of this clonotype. The chain carries TRBV5-1 and TRBJ2-7; 10 bases map to TRBD1. The last part of the DNA fits TRBJ2-1 better; the J call may be wrong. Germline V gene data show CDR1 as SGHRS and CDR2 as YFSETQ. CDR3 length: 15 residues. The CDR3 loop is CASSLYGTGEGEQFF. For the CDR3, the DNA is TGCGCCAGCAGCTTGTACGGGACAGGGGAGGGTGAGCAGTTCTTC.

The V gene is TRBV4-2, the J gene TRBJ2-5; D could derive from TRBD1 or TRBD2 (5 bases each). The CDR3 runs 16 residues. Germline V lookup: CDR1 LGHNA, CDR2 YNFKEQ. The germline V and J ends were trimmed by 0 bases and 2 bases, with 13 bases remaining between them. CDR3 amino acids: CASSQEAEGSQETQYF. CDR3 sequence (DNA): TGTGCCAGCAGCCAAGAAGCTGAGGGGTCGCAAGAGACCCAGTACTTC.

This sequence joins TRBV7-2 and TRBJ2-3; D remains unclear. Germline CDR1 and CDR2: SGHTA and FQGNSA. CDR3 length equals 13 residues. Trimming shortened V by 0 bases and J by 4 bases, and 5 bases separated the two germline ends. The CDR3 DNA is TGTGCCAGCAGCTTAGCGGACCCAGATACGCAGTATTTT. Its translation is CASSLADPDTQYF. Complete variable domain (other parts from reference TRBV7-2 and TRBJ2-3): GAGVSQSPSNKVTEKGKDVELRCDPISGHTALYWYRQSLGQGLEFLIYFQGNSAPDKSGLPSDRFSAERTGGSVSTLTIQRTQQEDSAVYLCASSLADPDTQYFGPGTRLTVL.

To note about this clonotype: Compared with germline, one end of the junction differs, possibly owing to a read error. In DNA form, the CDR3 reads TGTGCCTGCAGCCTGGGGGCGGCTAGCAATCAGCCCCAGCATTTT. Its translation is CACSLGAASNQPQHF. The V gene is TRBV9, the J gene TRBJ1-5, with a possible D match to TRBD1 (6 bases). Germline lookup yields CDR1 SGDLS and CDR2 YYNGEE. CDR3 length: 15 residues.

This sequence joins TRBV24-1 and TRBJ2-7, with D possibly TRBD2 on 6 matching bases. Germline loops: CDR1 KGHDR, CDR2 SFDVKD. Trimming removed 4 bases from V and 5 bases from J, with 14 bases in between. The CDR3 consists of 14 residues. CDR3 DNA sequence: TGTGCCACCAGTGACCGGGGGATATGGGACGAGCAGTACTTC. It yields the protein CATSDRGIWDEQYF.

This rearrangement joins TRBV28 to TRBJ1-1; D possibly corresponds to TRBD1 (6 bases). The V end was cut by 8 bases, the J end by 1 base, with 11 bases between. Germline V gene sequence: CDR1 MDHEN, CDR2 SYDVKM. There are 13 residues in the CDR3. This chain's CDR3 is CASAQGPNTEAFF. CDR3 nucleotides: TGTGCCAGCGCCCAGGGGCCGAACACTGAAGCTTTCTTT. Together with reference TRBV28 and TRBJ1-1, the CDR3 gives the full variable domain: DVKVTQSSRYLVKRTGEKVFLECVQDMDHENMFWYRQDPGLGLRLIYFSYDVKMKEKGDIPEGYSVSREKKERFSLILESASTNQTSMYLCASAQGPNTEAFFGQGTRLTVV.

In its sample, this clonotype was seen a few times. J is TRBJ1-2 and V is TRBV20-1; D not certain. Germline-derived CDR1 and CDR2 are DFQATT and SNEGSKA (reference sequence). The V and J ends lost 1 base and 4 bases respectively, with 10 bases between them. The CDR3 is 13 amino acids. The CDR3 bases are TGCAGTGCTAGAGCTTCGGGAAGCTATGGCTACACCTTC. The encoded protein is CSARASGSYGYTF.